Sequencing of this T cell receptor (beta chain) was carried out in a study of T cell responses to AZD1222 COVID-19 vaccine. Study-level background: Pooling of second doses given at about 4 or about 12 weeks was done. Whole-study findings and limits: Just a handful of people given AZD1222 tested seropositive at baseline.

Germline CDR1 and CDR2: SGHRS and YFSETQ. This CDR3 contains 13 residues. Trimming removed 2 bases at V and 4 bases at J, with 9 bases between. Clones were sequenced by immunoSEQ multiplex PCR, and TCRdb holds only the in-frame ones, with some missing. The sample has 95,000 to 150,000 clones, about 90% seen once. As regards this clone: The antigen remains unidentified.

The chain has TRBV5-1 and TRBJ1-1; a weak D match, TRBD1 (5 bases). The sequence was collected from an adult in good health. This specimen was peripheral blood, taken on day 0 of AZD1222 vaccination. CDR3 protein: CASSFQGATEAFF. The CDR3 nucleotides are TGCGCCAGCAGCTTCCAAGGGGCCACTGAAGCTTTCTTT. The whole variable domain, filled in from reference TRBV5-1 and TRBJ1-1, reads KAGVTQTPRYLIKTRGQQVTLSCSPISGHRSVSWYQQTPGQGLQFLFEYFSETQRNKGNFPGRFSGRQFSNSRSEMNVSTLELGDSALYLCASSFQGATEAFFGQGTRLTVV.